This entry lists 27 T cell receptor beta chains sequenced from one sample in a study of OX40 agonist ivuxolimab in advanced cancers. Assay: immunoSEQ multiplex PCR; the TCRdb copy retains only in-frame clones and omits some. The sample shows some 50,000 clones, approximately 88% of them seen only once. Here the sequenced sample was CD4+ or CD8+ T cells sorted from blood, taken in a trial of the OX40 agonist ivuxolimab. These receptors were obtained from an adult with an advanced solid tumor such as melanoma, head and neck, liver or kidney cancer.

This clone was seen only once. DNA of the CDR3: TGTGCTAGTGTCCCAGGACAGGGGGCGGTGACTGAAGCTTTCTTT. It specifies CASVPGQGAVTEAFF. The chain recombines TRBV12-5 with TRBJ1-1; 11 bases are a match to TRBD1. V gave up 7 bases and J gave up 5 bases; unmatched junction bases: 9. CDR1 and CDR2 from the germline V gene are LGHNT and FRNRAP. This CDR3 comprises 15 residues.

V gene TRBV7-6 combines with J gene TRBJ2-2, with a tentative D call TRBD1 (6 bases). Germline-derived CDR1 and CDR2 are SGHVS and FNYEAQ. V was cut by 1 base and J by 3 bases, with 12 bases left in between. The CDR3 runs to 16 residues. CDR3 sequence reads: CASSLVSGAYTGELFF. For the CDR3, the DNA is TGTGCCAGCAGCTTAGTTTCAGGGGCCTACACCGGGGAGCTGTTTTTT.

The rearrangement joins TRBV9 to TRBJ1-3, with a possible D match to TRBD1 (5 bases). CDR3 length: 15 amino acids. CDR1 SGDLS and CDR2 YYNGEE come from the germline V gene. Trimming pared 2 bases from V and 1 base from J, leaving 10 bases between. The CDR3 here is CASSVVGTSGNTIYF. CDR3 in DNA: TGTGCCAGCAGCGTTGTCGGGACTTCTGGAAACACCATATATTTT.

The chain has TRBV4-1 and TRBJ2-2; tentatively, D is TRBD1 (5 bases). The CDR3 is made up of 14 amino acids. Germline V lookup: CDR1 MGHRA, CDR2 YSYEKL. The V end was cut by 4 bases, the J end by 2 bases, with 8 bases between. CDR3 sequence reads: CASSPDKNTGELFF. The CDR3 DNA reads TGCGCCAGCAGCCCGGACAAAAACACCGGGGAGCTGTTTTTT.

The CDR3 region is CSVTIQGYGYTF. The CDR3 region has the DNA TGCAGCGTTACAATCCAGGGCTATGGCTACACCTTC. V is TRBV29-1 and J is TRBJ1-2, with a tentative D call TRBD1 (5 bases). CDR1 and CDR2 (germline): SQVTM, ANQGSEA. The germline V and J ends were trimmed by 5 bases and 4 bases, with 11 bases remaining between them. This CDR3 spans 12 amino acids.

This rearrangement joins TRBV27 to TRBJ2-5; 8 bases fit TRBD2. The J segment lost 2 bases and the V segment lost 4 bases, leaving 6 bases of the junction unmatched. CDR1 is MNHEY and CDR2 is SMNVEV in the germline V gene (reference sequence). The CDR3 consists of 15 residues. The DNA of the CDR3 is TGTGCCAGCAGTTCGGGGCCGGGGGGGCAAGAGACCCAGTACTTC. This codes for CASSSGPGGQETQYF.

V is TRBV7-7 and J is TRBJ2-7; TRBD2 aligns across 8 bases. The length of the CDR3 is 13 residues. Germline CDR1 SSHAT, CDR2 FNYEAQ (reference sequence). After removal of 5 bases from V and 6 bases from J, the junction contained 6 bases not matched to a gene. The CDR3 DNA is TGTGCCAGCAGCCCGGCGGGGGGCTCCGAGCAGTACTTC. The encoded protein is CASSPAGGSEQYF.

J is TRBJ2-6 and V is TRBV9; D is unclear. Germline V lookup: CDR1 SGDLS, CDR2 YYNGEE. The CDR3 loop spans 17 amino acids. The V end lost 0 bases, the J end lost 0 bases, and 10 bases lay between the germline ends. For the CDR3, the DNA is TGTGCCAGCAGCGTAGGACCCACAGTCTCTGGGGCCAACGTCCTGACTTTC. It translates to CASSVGPTVSGANVLTF.

The chain has TRBV4-2 and TRBJ2-7, with 12 bases aligning to TRBD1. Germline lookup yields CDR1 LGHNA and CDR2 YNFKEQ. The CDR3 spans 15 residues. The junction had 8 bases not matched to a gene; V was cut back by 2 bases and J by 9 bases. CDR3 residues: CASSQTGQGATVQYF. As DNA, the CDR3 is TGTGCCAGCAGCCAAACGGGACAGGGGGCTACAGTGCAGTACTTC.

This clone was counted a few times. The J gene is TRBJ2-1, the V gene TRBV7-6; 13 positions agree with TRBD2. Germline V CDR1 and CDR2: SGHVS, FNYEAQ. This CDR3 has 16 residues. V shed 4 bases and J 4 bases; nucleotides not matched to a gene: 4. This chain's CDR3 is CASSSRLAGGYNEQFF. As DNA, the CDR3 is TGTGCCAGCAGCTCCCGACTAGCGGGAGGTTACAATGAGCAGTTCTTC.

Only one count was recorded for this clone. The chain links TRBV5-1 to TRBJ2-5; no definite D call. Germline assignment: CDR1 SGHRS and CDR2 YFSETQ. The CDR3 is 15 residues long. V lost 0 bases and J 5 bases, leaving 14 bases between the germline ends. As DNA, the CDR3 is TGCGCCAGCAGCTTGGAGGCTAGATCGTTTGAGACCCAGTACTTC. Its protein product is CASSLEARSFETQYF.

The genes are TRBV10-3 and TRBJ2-3; no definite D call. Per germline, CDR1 ENHRY and CDR2 SYGVKD. Between the trimmed V and J ends, which lost 0 bases and 5 bases, there was a span of 3 bases. The CDR3 spans 12 residues. CDR3 nucleotide sequence: TGTGCCATCAGTGAGTCTAAAGATACGCAGTATTTT. Encoded protein: CAISESKDTQYF.

By sample fraction, this clone is medium-sized. The chain combines TRBV7-9 with TRBJ1-2; D call uncertain. CDR3 length: 12 amino acids. The germline V gene has CDR1 SEHNR and CDR2 FQNEAQ (reference sequence). Trimming shortened V by 5 bases and J by 7 bases, and 11 bases separated the two germline ends. CDR3 residues: CASSIGYSGYTF. The CDR3, as DNA: TGTGCCAGCAGCATAGGCTATAGTGGCTACACCTTC.

This clone occurred a few times. The chain couples TRBV5-1 to TRBJ1-3, with 9 nucleotides matching TRBD1. V trimming: 4 bases; J trimming: 3 bases; junction bases outside the gene matches: 11. The germline gives CDR1 SGHRS, CDR2 YFSETQ. The CDR3 loop spans 17 amino acids. The CDR3 here is CASSPETGGGSGNTIYF. CDR3 sequence (DNA): TGCGCCAGCAGCCCCGAAACAGGGGGCGGGAGTGGAAACACCATATATTTT.

This rearrangement joins TRBV9 to TRBJ2-7; 8 bases map to TRBD2. The CDR3 totals 14 residues. Trimming at V came to 0 bases and at J to 4 bases, leaving 3 bases not matched to a gene. CDR1 and CDR2 (germline): SGDLS, YYNGEE. The chain's CDR3 is CASSVGTSLYEQYF. CDR3 DNA: TGTGCCAGCAGCGTAGGGACTAGCTTATACGAGCAGTACTTC. The variable domain in full, with the rest retrieved from reference TRBV9 and TRBJ2-7, is DSGVTQTPKHLITATGQRVTLRCSPRSGDLSVYWYQQSLDQGLQFLIQYYNGEERAKGNILERFSAQQFPDLHSELNLSSLELGDSALYFCASSVGTSLYEQYFGPGTRLTVT.

This clone was counted only a few times. The gene calls are TRBV2 and TRBJ1-5; D call uncertain. This CDR3 has 13 residues. CDR1 is SNHLY, CDR2 FYNNEI, per germline. V gave up 1 base and J gave up 8 bases, with 9 bases separating them. The CDR3 here is CASSEGATEPQHF. The CDR3 nucleotides are TGTGCCAGCAGTGAAGGGGCGACGGAGCCCCAGCATTTT. The whole variable domain, filled in from reference TRBV2 and TRBJ1-5, reads EPEVTQTPSHQVTQMGQEVILRCVPISNHLYFYWYRQILGQKVEFLVSFYNNEISEKSEIFDDQFSVERPDGSNFTLKIRSTKLEDSAMYFCASSEGATEPQHFGDGTRLSIL.

The chain carries TRBV6-5 and TRBJ2-5, with 11 bases that match TRBD2. This CDR3 has 16 residues. Germline CDR1 is MNHEY and CDR2 is SVGAGI. J lost 3 bases, V lost 4 bases, and 7 bases had no gene match. The CDR3 reads CASSSPGLAGEETQYF. For the CDR3, the DNA is TGTGCCAGCAGTTCTCCCGGACTAGCGGGTGAAGAGACCCAGTACTTC.

This clone was picked up a small number of times. This chain uses TRBV28 with TRBJ1-5; tentatively, D is TRBD1 (6 bases). V was pared by 7 bases and J by 6 bases, with 16 bases between. The CDR3 runs to 14 residues. Looked up from germline, CDR1 is MDHEN and CDR2 is SYDVKM. The CDR3 DNA is TGTGCCAGCACACTGTCAGGGGTAGGTCAGCCCCAGCATTTT. The encoded protein is CASTLSGVGQPQHF.

The chain combines TRBV28 with TRBJ2-3; TRBD2 agrees at 10 bases. Germline values: CDR1 MDHEN, CDR2 SYDVKM. CDR3 length equals 15 residues. V lost 8 bases and J lost 0; bases outside the gene matches: 5. As DNA, the CDR3 is TGTGCCAGCGTAACTAGCGGGGCTAGCACAGATACGCAGTATTTT. Translated: CASVTSGASTDTQYF.

This sequence joins TRBV11-3 and TRBJ2-7, with D maybe TRBD1 (6 bases). The CDR3 runs to 14 residues. Trimming cost V 2 bases and J 4 bases, with 12 bases left between them. Germline CDR1 SGHNT, CDR2 YENEEA. The CDR3, as DNA: TGTGCCAGCAGCTTAATACAGGGTGTTTACGAGCAGTACTTC. Its translation is CASSLIQGVYEQYF.

V usage is TRBV19 and J usage is TRBJ2-3; D uncertain. Per germline, CDR1 LNHDA and CDR2 SQIVND (reference sequence). The CDR3 is 13 amino acids. V was clipped by 2 bases and J by 2 bases, with 5 bases between them. The CDR3 protein is CASSILNTDTQYF. The CDR3 DNA sequence: TGTGCCAGTAGTATACTGAACACAGATACGCAGTATTTT.

The V and J genes are TRBV5-1 and TRBJ1-2, with TRBD1 matching over 10 bases. This CDR3 has 15 amino acids. With V trimmed by 7 bases and J by 2 bases, 8 bases remained unmatched. CDR1 SGHRS and CDR2 YFSETQ come from the germline V gene. CDR3 residues: CASGGGQGENYGYTF. Written as DNA, the CDR3 is TGCGCCAGCGGAGGAGGACAGGGGGAAAACTATGGCTACACCTTC.

This clone was seen a handful of times. The chain is built from TRBV6-5 and TRBJ2-2; D tentatively reads TRBD1 or TRBD2 (6 bases each). In germline, CDR1 is MNHEY, CDR2 SVGAGI. CDR3 length: 14 amino acids. Trimming stripped 2 bases from V and 10 bases from J, with 14 bases between. The CDR3 coding sequence is TGTGCCAGCAGTTACATCGGGGGCGAGGAGGAGCTGTTTTTT. It specifies CASSYIGGEEELFF.

The chain couples TRBV9 to TRBJ2-6; a weak D match, TRBD2 (5 bases). The CDR3 extends over 15 amino acids. Germline V gives CDR1 SGDLS, CDR2 YYNGEE. The V and J ends lost 2 bases and 4 bases respectively, with 10 bases between them. CDR3 sequence (DNA): TGTGCCAGCAGCGTTCTTTCGGGAGGGGCCAACGTCCTGACTTTC. Translating gives CASSVLSGGANVLTF.

The rearrangement uses TRBV5-1 and TRBJ2-7; D gene ambiguous. Per germline, CDR1 SGHRS and CDR2 YFSETQ. Trimming left V 1 base short and J 5 bases short, with 7 bases between. This CDR3 is built from 12 residues. Written as DNA, the CDR3 is TGCGCCAGCAGCTTGAACCGGGACGAGCAGTACTTC. Its protein is CASSLNRDEQYF.

V and J are TRBV11-3 and TRBJ2-3; possibly TRBD2 for D (6 bases). Germline V lookup: CDR1 SGHNT, CDR2 YENEEA. Trimming left V 3 bases short and J 1 base short, with 11 bases between. The CDR3 contains 15 residues. This CDR3 is CASSFDGSRTDTQYF. Written as DNA, the CDR3 is TGTGCCAGCAGCTTTGACGGGAGCCGCACAGATACGCAGTATTTT.

This clone was recorded once. The J gene is TRBJ1-1, the V gene TRBV10-2; D is possibly TRBD1 (5 bases). The CDR3 length is 16 residues. V shed 0 bases and J shed 3 bases, with 14 bases lying between them. Germline CDR1 and CDR2: WSHSY and SAAADI. The CDR3 nucleotides read TGCGCCAGCAGTGAGTCGGGGAAGGGGTGGGACACTGAAGCTTTCTTT. This gives the protein CASSESGKGWDTEAFF.